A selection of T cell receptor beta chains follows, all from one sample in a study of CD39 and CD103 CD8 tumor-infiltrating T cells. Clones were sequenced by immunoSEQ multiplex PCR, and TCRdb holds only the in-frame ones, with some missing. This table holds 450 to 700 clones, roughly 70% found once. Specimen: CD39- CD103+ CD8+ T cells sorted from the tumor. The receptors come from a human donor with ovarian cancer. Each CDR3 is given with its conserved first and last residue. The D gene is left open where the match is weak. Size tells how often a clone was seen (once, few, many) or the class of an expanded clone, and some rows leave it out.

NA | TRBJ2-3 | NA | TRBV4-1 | CASSQDPTDTQYF | TGCGCCAGCAGCCAGGACCCCACAGATACGCAGTATTTT
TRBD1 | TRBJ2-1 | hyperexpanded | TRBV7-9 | CASSSPDRVSRNEQFF | TGTGCCAGCAGCTCCCCGGACAGGGTAAGCCGGAATGAGCAGTTCTTC
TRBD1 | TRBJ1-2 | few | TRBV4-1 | CASSQDRDRGGYTF | TGTGCCAGCAGCCAAGATCGGGACAGGGGAGGCTACACCTTC
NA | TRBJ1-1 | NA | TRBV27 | CASGLDKNTEAFF | TGTGCCAGCGGGTTGGACAAGAACACTGAAGCTTTCTTT
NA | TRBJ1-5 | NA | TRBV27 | CASSPHPILNQPQHF | TGTGCCAGCAGTCCGCACCCGATCCTCAATCAGCCCCAGCATTTT
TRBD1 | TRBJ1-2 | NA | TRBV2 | CASSERDRDRVFGYTF | TGTGCCAGCAGTGAACGCGACCGGGACAGGGTTTTTGGCTACACCTTC
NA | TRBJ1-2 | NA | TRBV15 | CATSRDRGNYYGYTF | TGTGCCACCAGCAGAGATCGGGGTAACTACTATGGCTACACCTTC
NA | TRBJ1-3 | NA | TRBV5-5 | CASSLAGEGNTIYF | TGTGCCAGCAGCTTGGCGGGGGAAGGAAACACCATATATTTT
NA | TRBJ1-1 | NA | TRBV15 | CATSPKMNTEAFF | TGTGCCACCAGTCCCAAGATGAACACTGAAGCTTTCTTT
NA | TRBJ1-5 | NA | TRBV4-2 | CASSQEGALNQPQHF | TGTGCCAGCAGCCAAGAGGGGGCCTTAAATCAGCCCCAGCATTTT
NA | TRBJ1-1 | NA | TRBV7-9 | CASSLIQNEAFF | TGTGCCAGCAGCTTGATTCAGAATGAAGCTTTCTTT
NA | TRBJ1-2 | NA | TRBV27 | CASSPGNYGYTF | TGTGCCAGCAGTCCAGGGAACTATGGCTACACCTTC
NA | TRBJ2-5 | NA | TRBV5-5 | CASSSVETQYF | TGTGCCAGCAGCTCTGTGGAGACCCAGTACTTC
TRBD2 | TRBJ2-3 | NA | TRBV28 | CASSSLTGLAPDTQYF | TGTGCCAGCAGTTCGCTAACGGGACTAGCCCCAGATACGCAGTATTTT
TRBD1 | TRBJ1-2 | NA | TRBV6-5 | CASSYQGGAYGYTF | TGTGCCAGCAGTTACCAGGGGGGGGCCTATGGCTACACCTTC
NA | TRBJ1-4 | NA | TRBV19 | CASTSLTGGNEKLFF | TGTGCCAGTACCTCCCTGACAGGAGGTAATGAAAAACTGTTTTTT
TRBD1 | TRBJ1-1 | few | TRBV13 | CASSLSGGTEAFF | TGTGCCAGCAGCTTATCAGGGGGCACTGAAGCTTTCTTT
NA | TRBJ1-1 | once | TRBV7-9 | CASSLVGGGVNTEAFF | TGTGCCAGCAGCTTGGTGGGGGGGGGGGTGAACACTGAAGCTTTCTTT
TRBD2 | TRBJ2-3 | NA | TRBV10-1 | CASSVGLAGSTDTQYF | TGCGCCAGCAGCGTAGGACTAGCGGGAAGCACAGATACGCAGTATTTT
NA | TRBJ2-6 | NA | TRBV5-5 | CASSPGTESSGANVLTF | TGTGCCAGCAGTCCCGGGACCGAGAGCTCTGGGGCCAACGTCCTGACTTTC